These T cell receptor beta chains were read from a single sample in a study of blood T cell repertoires in COVID-19. Sequencing was performed with immunoSEQ multiplex PCR; in TCRdb, only in-frame clones are kept and a portion is missing. The sample has under 250,000 clones, roughly nine tenths seen once; the top ten hold around 1.5%. Sequenced input: peripheral blood. These receptors were collected from a woman aged 55-70 years who had recovered from COVID-19. Both conserved end residues are part of each CDR3. A D gene is named only where the DNA matches it firmly. Clone size is shown for a subset of rows, as once, few, many or a class of expanded clone.

J gene	V gene	D gene	clone size	CDR3 DNA	CDR3 protein
TRBJ1-2	TRBV4-3	NA	NA	TGCGCCAGCAGTCTACGAGGAGGTGGAGGAGGCTACACCTTC	CASSLRGGGGGYTF
TRBJ2-5	TRBV11-2	TRBD2	NA	TGTGCCAGCAGCTTAGCGTGGGGCGGGGGAATAGAGACCCAGTACTTC	CASSLAWGGGIETQYF
TRBJ2-7	TRBV13	NA	NA	TGTGCCAGCAGTTCAAGGGGCGGCTCCTACGAGCAGTACTTC	CASSSRGGSYEQYF
TRBJ2-1	TRBV5-1	NA	NA	TGCGCCAGCAAAGAGGGGGGGCCTTACAATGAGCAGTTCTTC	CASKEGGPYNEQFF
TRBJ1-4	TRBV28	TRBD1	NA	TGTGCCAGCAGACCCCTGGGACAGGGCACTAATGAAAAACTGTTTTTT	CASRPLGQGTNEKLFF
TRBJ2-5	TRBV28	TRBD1	once	TGTGCCAGCAGTCCCTGGACAGGGGGGGAGACCCAGTACTTC	CASSPWTGGETQYF
TRBJ2-3	TRBV6-2/TRBV6-3	TRBD2	NA	TGTGCCAGCAGTAACCCTAGACTAGCGGGAGGCACAGATACGCAGTATTTT	CASSNPRLAGGTDTQYF
TRBJ1-3	TRBV28	NA	NA	TGTGCCAGCAGTCTCCTCACCGAGGGAACTGGAAACACCATATATTTT	CASSLLTEGTGNTIYF
TRBJ2-7	TRBV25-1	TRBD2	NA	TGTGCCAGCAGTGAATTTGCGGGGGACTCCTACGAGCAGTACTTC	CASSEFAGDSYEQYF
TRBJ2-7	TRBV19	TRBD1	NA	TGTGCCAGTAGTACCGGGACAGGGGACTACGAGCAGTACTTC	CASSTGTGDYEQYF
TRBJ1-4	TRBV28	TRBD1	few	TGTGCTGGACAGGGGTCGGGCGAAAAACTGTTTTTT	CAGQGSGEKLFF
TRBJ2-7	TRBV7-2	NA	once	TGTGCCAGCAGCTTAGAAACAGGGCCGGGGGAGCAGTACTTC	CASSLETGPGEQYF
TRBJ1-2	TRBV2	NA	NA	TGTGCCAGCAGCCAAGACTCGAGGTCCTATGGCTACACCTTC	CASSQDSRSYGYTF
TRBJ2-6	TRBV10-3	NA	NA	TGTGCCATCAGAGACCGGGATCCCTTCAGCTCTGGGGCCAACGTCCTGACTTTC	CAIRDRDPFSSGANVLTF
TRBJ2-4	TRBV28	TRBD2	NA	TGTGCCACCCACGGAGCGGGGTTAGCCAAAAACATTCAGTACTTC	CATHGAGLAKNIQYF
TRBJ2-7	TRBV7-2	TRBD2	NA	TGTGCCAGCAGCCCCCGGGTCAGCGGGGGCCTAATACACCCCTACGAGCAGTACTTC	CASSPRVSGGLIHPYEQYF
TRBJ2-7	TRBV28	TRBD1	NA	TGTGCCAGCAGTTTACCGGGACAGATACTCTACGAGCAGTACTTC	CASSLPGQILYEQYF
TRBJ1-1	TRBV12-2	NA	few	TGTGCAAGTCGCTTAGGCAGGAACACTGAAGCTTTCTTT	CASRLGRNTEAFF
TRBJ2-3	TRBV7-3	TRBD2	NA	TGTGCCAGCAGCTTATTAGCGGGGCGAGGAGATACGCAGTATTTT	CASSLLAGRGDTQYF
TRBJ2-7	TRBV11-3	NA	NA	TGTGCCAGCAGCTTAGGCACAGAAAGCTACGAGCAGTACTTC	CASSLGTESYEQYF
TRBJ2-1	TRBV6-4	TRBD2	NA	TGTGCCAGCAGTGACGGTGGGGGGGAGTACAATGAGCAGTTCTTC	CASSDGGGEYNEQFF
TRBJ1-1	TRBV2	NA	NA	TGTGCCAGCAGGGAGGGGGGGGCGAACACTGAAGCTTTCTTT	CASREGGANTEAFF
TRBJ2-5	TRBV28	TRBD2	NA	TGTGCCAGCAAAACATCTAGCGGGGGGTGGGAGACCCAGTACTTC	CASKTSSGGWETQYF